Each of the 18 T cell receptor beta chains below was sequenced from the same sample in a study of blood T cell repertoires in COVID-19. Clones were sequenced by immunoSEQ multiplex PCR, and TCRdb holds only the in-frame ones, with some missing. Of 64,000 or so clones in the sample, around 80% were seen once. Sequences were obtained from peripheral blood. The origin of the receptors is a man at least 80 years old with acute or convalescent COVID-19.

V and J are TRBV5-1 and TRBJ2-1; TRBD2 matches at 10 bases. V trimming: 1 base; J trimming: 12 bases; junction bases outside the gene matches: 7. From germline, CDR1 is SGHRS and CDR2 YFSETQ. The CDR3 length is 14 residues. For the CDR3, the DNA is TGCGCCAGCAGCTTGCCTAGCGGGGGAAGAGGGCAGTTCTTC. As protein: CASSLPSGGRGQFF.

V and J are TRBV5-1 and TRBJ1-1; no clear D gene. There are 15 residues in the CDR3. V lost 3 bases to trimming and J lost 1 base, with 13 bases between them. Germline values: CDR1 SGHRS, CDR2 YFSETQ. The CDR3: CASSYPTPGNTEAFF. The CDR3 nucleotides are TGCGCCAGCAGCTACCCGACTCCCGGGAACACTGAAGCTTTCTTT.

The chain recombines TRBV30 with TRBJ1-2; 10 bases align to TRBD1. Trimming cost V 4 bases and J 7 bases; bases outside gene matches: 6. The CDR3 has 13 residues. Germline CDR1 GTSNPN, CDR2 SVGIG (reference sequence). CDR3 region: CAWTFGQGGGYTF. The CDR3 DNA is TGTGCCTGGACTTTCGGACAGGGGGGTGGCTACACCTTC.

The gene calls are TRBV3-1 (or the pseudogene TRBV3-2) and TRBJ2-7; D perhaps matches TRBD1 (6 bases). There are 12 residues in the CDR3. Germline lookup yields CDR1 LGHDT and CDR2 YNNKEL (reference sequence). V was cut by 8 bases and J by 3 bases, with 11 bases left in between. The CDR3 reads CASQGKLYEQYF. The CDR3 DNA reads TGTGCCAGCCAGGGGAAACTCTACGAGCAGTACTTC.

V and J are TRBV11-2 and TRBJ2-3, with TRBD1 matching over 10 bases. The CDR3 is 17 amino acids. Germline V gives CDR1 SGHAT, CDR2 FQNNGV. With 6 bases clipped from V and 1 base from J, the junction kept 10 bases outside the gene matches. CDR3 nucleotide sequence: TGTGCCAGCAGGGCCGGGACAGGGGCCGTACGCACAGATACGCAGTATTTT. Its translation is CASRAGTGAVRTDTQYF.

This chain connects TRBV5-1 to TRBJ2-1; D perhaps matches TRBD2 (5 bases). This CDR3 comprises 11 residues. Trimming pared 5 bases from V and 5 bases from J, leaving 5 bases between. The germline V gene encodes CDR1 SGHRS and CDR2 YFSETQ. This CDR3 is CASRRDNEQFF. CDR3 nucleotide sequence: TGCGCCAGCAGGCGGGACAATGAGCAGTTCTTC. Variable domain in full (rest from reference TRBV5-1 and TRBJ2-1): KAGVTQTPRYLIKTRGQQVTLSCSPISGHRSVSWYQQTPGQGLQFLFEYFSETQRNKGNFPGRFSGRQFSNSRSEMNVSTLELGDSALYLCASRRDNEQFFGPGTRLTVL.

CDR3 sequence: CASSPSPEPGYTF. The CDR3 coding sequence is TGTGCCAGCTCACCCAGTCCCGAACCGGGCTACACCTTC. The chain has TRBV18 and TRBJ1-2; D is unresolved. V was cut by 3 bases and J by 8 bases, with 13 bases left in between. Germline CDR1 and CDR2: KGHSH and LQKENI. The CDR3 runs 13 residues.

The J gene is TRBJ1-2, the V gene TRBV11-1; D remains ambiguous. Germline loops: CDR1 SGHAT, CDR2 FQDESV (reference sequence). Trimming removed 5 bases from V and 7 bases from J, with 17 bases in between. The CDR3 loop spans 14 amino acids. CDR3: CASSVPGSVGGYTF. The DNA of the CDR3 is TGTGCCAGCAGCGTACCCGGGTCCGTCGGTGGCTACACCTTC.

This chain links TRBV5-1 with TRBJ2-7; TRBD1 agrees at 7 bases. This CDR3 is 13 amino acids long. The J segment lost 2 bases and the V segment lost 4 bases, leaving 3 bases of the junction unmatched. Germline-derived CDR1 and CDR2 are SGHRS and YFSETQ. For the CDR3, the DNA is TGCGCCAGCAGCGGGGACAGTACCTACGAGCAGTACTTC. The encoded protein is CASSGDSTYEQYF.

This clone was counted only a few times. The chain recombines TRBV11-3 with TRBJ2-7, with 8 positions matching TRBD2. Germline values: CDR1 SGHNT, CDR2 YENEEA. CDR3 size: 15 residues. V dropped 5 bases and J dropped 0; count of bases not matched to a gene: 6. The CDR3 region is CASSLRLAGSYEQYF. Here the CDR3 DNA reads TGTGCCAGCAGCCTACGCCTAGCGGGCTCCTACGAGCAGTACTTC.

V and J are TRBV6-1 and TRBJ1-1, with D perhaps matching TRBD1 (5 bases). CDR1 is MNHNS, CDR2 SASEGT, per germline. This CDR3 has 16 residues. Trimming stripped 2 bases from V and 1 base from J, with 14 bases between. The CDR3 loop reads CASSELGTAGNTEAFF. In nucleotides, the CDR3 is TGTGCCAGCAGTGAACTCGGGACTGCCGGGAACACTGAAGCTTTCTTT.

This clone was counted only a few times. The identical CDR3 is also encoded by other nucleotide sequences in the sample. The chain links TRBV19 to TRBJ1-2, with D perhaps matching TRBD1 (6 bases). The CDR3 has 13 residues. The V end lost 3 bases, the J end lost 14 bases, and 19 bases lay between the germline ends. Per the germline V gene, CDR1 is LNHDA and CDR2 is SQIVND (reference sequence). The CDR3 DNA follows: TGTGCCAGTAGTATCCTAGGCGGGGGGGCGAGGACCTTC. It translates to CASSILGGGARTF.

The chain links TRBV7-3 to TRBJ2-2; 7 bases line up with TRBD1. After removal of 0 bases from V and 6 bases from J, the junction contained 1 base not matched to a gene. CDR1 and CDR2 from the germline V gene are SGHTA and FQGTGA. The CDR3 has 14 amino acids. The CDR3 DNA follows: TGTGCCAGCAGCTTAACAGGGGGCCCCGGGGAGCTGTTTTTT. The encoded protein is CASSLTGGPGELFF.

The chain is built from TRBV3-1 (or the pseudogene TRBV3-2) and TRBJ2-2; possibly TRBD1 for D (5 bases). Germline V gene lookup returns CDR1 LGHDT and CDR2 YNNKEL (reference sequence). V was pared by 3 bases and J by 5 bases, with 13 bases between. The CDR3 length is 15 residues. CDR3 in DNA: TGTGCCAGCAGCCACGGTGGACCAGGGACCGGGGAGCTGTTTTTT. It yields the protein CASSHGGPGTGELFF.

The rearrangement uses TRBV5-8 and TRBJ2-2; no definite D call. The CDR3 covers 14 residues. V lost 1 base and J lost 3, with 7 bases in between. Germline V gene lookup returns CDR1 SGHTS and CDR2 YDEGEE. This chain's CDR3 is CASSLPGYTGELFF. DNA of the CDR3: TGTGCCAGCAGCTTGCCGGGTTACACCGGGGAGCTGTTTTTT.

This chain connects TRBV28 to TRBJ2-3; 10 bases are shared with TRBD1. Germline V CDR1 and CDR2: MDHEN, SYDVKM. The CDR3 extends over 15 amino acids. V gave up 4 bases and J gave up 1 base; unmatched junction bases: 2. CDR3 loop: CASSSGTGGTDTQYF. CDR3 coding DNA: TGTGCCAGCAGTTCCGGGACAGGGGGCACAGATACGCAGTATTTT.

This rearrangement joins TRBV11-3 to TRBJ2-7; 7 bases agree with TRBD2. The CDR3 length is 15 residues. With V trimmed by 1 base and J by 3 bases, 6 bases remained unmatched. Per germline, CDR1 SGHNT and CDR2 YENEEA. CDR3 amino acids: CASSLGGGTIYEQYF. DNA of the CDR3: TGTGCCAGCAGCTTAGGGGGGGGAACAATCTACGAGCAGTACTTC.

V usage is TRBV28 and J usage is TRBJ2-3, with 7 bases aligning to TRBD1. Germline assignment: CDR1 MDHEN and CDR2 SYDVKM. The CDR3 contains 14 residues. V lost 7 bases, J lost 2 bases, and 6 bases stayed unmatched. The CDR3 DNA sequence: TGTGCCAGCAAACCGGGACAGCACACAGATACGCAGTATTTT. Residues: CASKPGQHTDTQYF. Combining the CDR3 with reference TRBV28 and TRBJ2-3 gives the whole variable domain DVKVTQSSRYLVKRTGEKVFLECVQDMDHENMFWYRQDPGLGLRLIYFSYDVKMKEKGDIPEGYSVSREKKERFSLILESASTNQTSMYLCASKPGQHTDTQYFGPGTRLTVL.